Listed below are T cell receptor beta chains from one sample, sequenced in a study of cytomegalovirus exposure and HLA in healthy donors. The method was immunoSEQ multiplex PCR; TCRdb's version includes in-frame clones alone and lacks a portion of them. This sample has about 170,000 clones, with roughly 85% found just once. Sequenced sample: PBMCs. The receptors shown here come from a man between 18 and 35 years old in good health and CMV-seropositive. Both conserved end residues are part of each CDR3. Each record gives: CDR3 length, V gene, J gene, clone size, D gene, CDR3 protein, CDR3 DNA. D genes are given only for firm matches. Clone size is stated in some rows and not others, as once, few, many or a class when expanded.

length: 15; V: TRBV11-1; J: TRBJ1-1; size: NA; D: TRBD1; CDR3: CASSLNRDRGTEAFF; DNA: TGTGCCAGCAGCTTAAACCGGGACAGAGGCACTGAAGCTTTCTTT
length: 13; V: TRBV9; J: TRBJ2-1; size: once; D: NA; CDR3: CASSGGPSGEQFF; DNA: TGTGCCAGCAGCGGAGGCCCTTCGGGTGAGCAGTTCTTC
length: 13; V: TRBV9; J: TRBJ1-1; size: NA; D: NA; CDR3: CASSRGGNTEAFF; DNA: TGTGCCAGCAGCCGCGGAGGGAACACTGAAGCTTTCTTT
length: 14; V: TRBV14; J: TRBJ2-7; size: NA; D: NA; CDR3: CASSLLSGPYEQYF; DNA: TGTGCCAGCAGCCTATTGAGCGGACCCTACGAGCAGTACTTC
length: 17; V: TRBV4-1; J: TRBJ2-6; size: NA; D: TRBD1; CDR3: CASSQVQDRAGANVLTF; DNA: TGCGCCAGCAGCCAAGTTCAGGACAGGGCTGGGGCCAACGTCCTGACTTTC
length: 12; V: TRBV6-1; J: TRBJ1-1; size: NA; D: NA; CDR3: CASSVVGDEAFF; DNA: TGTGCCAGCAGCGTTGTAGGGGATGAAGCTTTCTTT
length: 13; V: TRBV7-9; J: TRBJ1-1; size: once; D: NA; CDR3: CASSSTMNTEAFF; DNA: TGTGCCAGCAGCTCCACAATGAACACTGAAGCTTTCTTT
length: 13; V: TRBV2; J: TRBJ1-2; size: NA; D: TRBD1; CDR3: CASSGQGTFGYTF; DNA: TGTGCCAGCAGTGGACAGGGAACTTTTGGCTACACCTTC
length: 15; V: TRBV5-1; J: TRBJ2-5; size: once; D: NA; CDR3: CASSLAAEGGETQYF; DNA: TGCGCCAGCAGCTTGGCCGCGGAGGGTGGGGAGACCCAGTACTTC
length: 19; V: TRBV5-1; J: TRBJ2-5; size: NA; D: TRBD2; CDR3: CASSLGASGGALGQETQYF; DNA: TGCGCCAGCAGCTTGGGGGCTAGCGGGGGGGCCTTAGGACAAGAGACCCAGTACTTC
length: 14; V: TRBV5-4; J: TRBJ1-2; size: NA; D: TRBD1; CDR3: CASSSDRGQYGYTF; DNA: TGTGCCAGCAGCTCCGACAGGGGACAATATGGCTACACCTTC
length: 15; V: TRBV18; J: TRBJ1-3; size: NA; D: NA; CDR3: CASSPPSNSGNTIYF; DNA: TGTGCCAGCTCACCACCGTCCAACTCTGGAAACACCATATATTTT
length: 14; V: TRBV9; J: TRBJ2-7; size: NA; D: TRBD1; CDR3: CASSDRDRDYEQYF; DNA: TGTGCCAGCAGCGACCGGGACAGGGATTACGAGCAGTACTTC
length: 15; V: TRBV5-1; J: TRBJ1-1; size: NA; D: NA; CDR3: CASSLTPTVNTEAFF; DNA: TGCGCCAGCAGCTTGACCCCTACAGTGAACACTGAAGCTTTCTTT
length: 14; V: TRBV6-1; J: TRBJ1-1; size: NA; D: NA; CDR3: CAGSEHVVGTEAFF; DNA: TGTGCCGGCAGTGAACACGTGGTCGGCACTGAAGCTTTCTTT
length: 15; V: TRBV5-5; J: TRBJ1-4; size: NA; D: NA; CDR3: CASSLMPTRGEKLFF; DNA: TGTGCCAGCAGCTTGATGCCTACGCGGGGCGAAAAACTGTTTTTT
length: 14; V: TRBV18; J: TRBJ2-7; size: NA; D: NA; CDR3: CASSPNQGQGEQYF; DNA: TGTGCCAGCTCACCGAATCAGGGGCAGGGCGAGCAGTACTTC
length: 17; V: TRBV5-3; J: TRBJ1-6; size: NA; D: NA; CDR3: CARSLEQNANYNSPLHF; DNA: TGTGCCAGAAGCTTGGAACAGAACGCCAATTATAATTCACCCCTCCACTTT
length: 12; V: TRBV11-2; J: TRBJ2-3; size: few; D: NA; CDR3: CASSPGTDTQYF; DNA: TGTGCCAGCAGCCCGGGGACAGATACGCAGTATTTT
length: 19; V: TRBV9; J: TRBJ2-3; size: NA; D: TRBD2; CDR3: CASSKGVMSGNQVTDTQYF; DNA: TGTGCCAGCAGCAAAGGAGTGATGAGCGGGAACCAGGTCACAGATACGCAGTATTTT
length: 16; V: TRBV19; J: TRBJ2-2; size: NA; D: NA; CDR3: CASTDFPFIAPGELFF; DNA: TGTGCCAGTACTGACTTCCCCTTCATAGCACCCGGGGAGCTGTTTTTT
length: 15; V: TRBV2; J: TRBJ2-3; size: NA; D: NA; CDR3: CASSSPMGGTDTQYF; DNA: TGTGCCAGCAGTTCCCCCATGGGAGGCACAGATACGCAGTATTTT
length: 14; V: TRBV10-3; J: TRBJ2-3; size: NA; D: TRBD2; CDR3: CATGDSRGADTQYF; DNA: TGTGCCACCGGGGACTCCCGGGGGGCAGATACGCAGTATTTT
length: 16; V: TRBV5-1; J: TRBJ1-3; size: once; D: NA; CDR3: CASSLGGREAGNTIYF; DNA: TGCGCCAGCAGCTTGGGAGGCAGGGAGGCTGGAAACACCATATATTTT
length: 17; V: TRBV11-3; J: TRBJ2-3; size: NA; D: TRBD2; CDR3: CASSPNTGTSDSDTQYF; DNA: TGTGCCAGCAGCCCAAACACCGGGACTAGCGACTCAGATACGCAGTATTTT
length: 15; V: TRBV30; J: TRBJ1-5; size: NA; D: TRBD1; CDR3: CAWTQGQGRGQPQHF; DNA: TGTGCCTGGACCCAAGGACAGGGCAGGGGTCAGCCCCAGCATTTT
length: 14; V: TRBV7-9; J: TRBJ2-3; size: few; D: NA; CDR3: CASSLGQPQFTQYF; DNA: TGTGCCAGCAGCTTAGGACAGCCCCAGTTTACGCAGTATTTT
length: 15; V: TRBV27; J: TRBJ1-4; size: NA; D: NA; CDR3: CASSPTPRAYEKLFF; DNA: TGTGCCAGCAGTCCCACCCCCAGGGCGTATGAAAAACTGTTTTTT
length: 14; V: TRBV9; J: TRBJ2-3; size: NA; D: NA; CDR3: CASTGRGNTDTQYF; DNA: TGTGCCAGCACCGGTCGGGGAAACACAGATACGCAGTATTTT
length: 13; V: TRBV27; J: TRBJ1-2; size: NA; D: TRBD1; CDR3: CASSYRGDYGYTF; DNA: TGTGCCAGCAGTTACAGGGGCGACTATGGCTACACCTTC
length: 14; V: TRBV7-9; J: TRBJ1-1; size: NA; D: TRBD1; CDR3: CASSSWTGKAEAFF; DNA: TGTGCCAGCAGCTCCTGGACAGGGAAGGCTGAAGCTTTCTTT
length: 17; V: TRBV18; J: TRBJ1-2; size: NA; D: TRBD1; CDR3: CASSPRGTDLSDYGYTF; DNA: TGTGCCAGCTCACCAAGGGGGACAGATCTTTCCGATTATGGCTACACCTTC
length: 16; V: TRBV7-2; J: TRBJ2-7; size: NA; D: TRBD2; CDR3: CASSLGVRGGAGEQYF; DNA: TGTGCCAGCAGCTTAGGAGTTCGGGGGGGAGCCGGCGAGCAGTACTTC
length: 14; V: TRBV19; J: TRBJ2-5; size: NA; D: NA; CDR3: CASSIPGLQETQYF; DNA: TGTGCCAGTAGTATACCAGGGCTTCAAGAGACCCAGTACTTC
length: 16; V: TRBV5-1; J: TRBJ1-1; size: NA; D: TRBD1; CDR3: CASSLRTGGRNTEAFF; DNA: TGCGCCAGCAGCTTGCGTACAGGGGGCCGGAACACTGAAGCTTTCTTT
length: 21; V: TRBV4-3; J: TRBJ2-3; size: NA; D: TRBD2; CDR3: CASSQEAADTGTSGFTDTQYF; DNA: TGCGCCAGCAGCCAAGAAGCAGCCGACACCGGGACTAGCGGGTTCACAGATACGCAGTATTTT
length: 14; V: TRBV5-1; J: TRBJ2-7; size: NA; D: NA; CDR3: CASSLGQLDYEQYF; DNA: TGCGCCAGCAGCTTGGGACAGTTGGATTACGAGCAGTACTTC